A selection of T cell receptor beta chains follows, all from one sample in a study of T cell clonotyping in hematopoietic cell transplantation. Generated by immunoSEQ multiplex PCR, the TCRdb table keeps only in-frame clones and is missing some. The sample has nearly 70,000 clones, roughly 93% seen once. Sequencing was performed on peripheral blood mononuclear cells. The source of these receptors is a man in his forties or fifties in good health. Some clones in this sample may be carry-over from other donors' samples. Each CDR3 is given with its conserved first and last residue. D genes are given only for firm matches. The size of a clone is reported for some rows only, either as once, few or many, or as a class for expanded clones.

j_call v_call d_call clone_size cdr3_nt cdr3_aa
TRBJ1-2 TRBV5-4 - - TGTGCCAGCAGCTTGTTTTCCGGAGCTAACTATGGCTACACCTTC CASSLFSGANYGYTF
TRBJ1-1 TRBV7-8 - - TGTGCCAGCAGCTTAGCGCTGGGGGGGAACACTGAAGCTTTCTTT CASSLALGGNTEAFF
TRBJ2-5 TRBV29-1 - - TGCAGCGTTTTCGGTGGAGGAGAGAGAGAGACCCAGTACTTC CSVFGGGERETQYF
TRBJ1-2 TRBV19 TRBD1 few TGTGCCAGTAGTATATCGACAGGGGGCGAGTCCTATGGCTACACCTTC CASSISTGGESYGYTF
TRBJ1-1 TRBV4-3 TRBD1 - TGCGCCAGCAGCCAAGGTGGACAGGGTTACACTGAAGCTTTCTTT CASSQGGQGYTEAFF
TRBJ1-3 TRBV28 - - TGTGCCAGCAGTTTTGGGCAGGTTGGAAACACCATATATTTT CASSFGQVGNTIYF
TRBJ2-2 TRBV29-1 TRBD2 few TGCAGCGTCCCGGGGGGGACGAACACCGGGGAGCTGTTTTTT CSVPGGTNTGELFF
TRBJ1-2 TRBV11-2 TRBD1 - TGTGCCAGCAGCCTAGTAACCGGGACAGGGGTCGGCTACACCTTC CASSLVTGTGVGYTF
TRBJ2-7 TRBV4-2 - - TGTGCCAGCAGCCAAGATCATACAGGGGAGCAGTACTTC CASSQDHTGEQYF
TRBJ2-6 TRBV1 - - TGCACCAGCAGACCTTTGACTAGATTAGGGGGGGCCAACGTCCTGACTTTC CTSRPLTRLGGANVLTF
TRBJ1-4 TRBV7-2 - - TGTGCCAGCAGCTTAGTCGGCCGGACAACTAATGAAAAACTGTTTTTT CASSLVGRTTNEKLFF
TRBJ1-5 TRBV6-5 - - TGTGCCAGCAGTTACGGGTCAGGAAACAATCAGCCCCAGCATTTT CASSYGSGNNQPQHF
TRBJ2-7 TRBV28 TRBD1 - TGTGCCAGCAGTTTGGCACCCGCTTTAACAGGGGGCTACGAGCAGTACTTC CASSLAPALTGGYEQYF
TRBJ2-3 TRBV29-1 - - TGCAGCGTTGATAGTCCGGGCACAGATACGCAGTATTTT CSVDSPGTDTQYF
TRBJ1-4 TRBV5-6 TRBD1 - TGTGCCAGCAGCTTGAGACAGGGTGATGAAAAACTGTTTTTT CASSLRQGDEKLFF
TRBJ1-2 TRBV6-5 TRBD1 - TGTGCCAGCAGTTACTGGACAGGGACGGGAGGCTACACCTTC CASSYWTGTGGYTF
TRBJ1-4 TRBV29-1 - - TGCAGCGTCTCTACAGGGCCGTATAATGAAAAACTGTTTTTT CSVSTGPYNEKLFF
TRBJ1-5 TRBV2 - once TGTGCCAGCAGTGAACAAGGCGGCGATCAGCCCCAGCATTTT CASSEQGGDQPQHF
TRBJ2-6 TRBV10-3 - - TGTGCCATCAGTGAAGAGGGCCGAAACTCTGGGGCCAACGTCCTGACTTTC CAISEEGRNSGANVLTF
TRBJ2-6 TRBV2 TRBD1 - TGTGCCAGCAGAATACCGGGACAGGGGGCTCCTGGGGCCAACGTCCTGACTTTC CASRIPGQGAPGANVLTF
TRBJ1-5 TRBV28 - - TGTGCCAGCAGTTTGTCACTGGCGGGTAATCAGCCCCAGCATTTT CASSLSLAGNQPQHF
TRBJ2-5 TRBV19 - - TGTGCCAGTAGTATAGATCCGGGTTGGCAAGAGACCCAGTACTTC CASSIDPGWQETQYF
TRBJ1-6 TRBV27 TRBD1 - TGTGCCAGCAGCCCAGGGGGCACGAATTCACCCCTCCACTTT CASSPGGTNSPLHF
TRBJ1-1 TRBV2 - - TGTGCCAGCAGCGTGGGACGAACGGGGACTGAAGCTTTCTTT CASSVGRTGTEAFF
TRBJ2-7 TRBV4-1 - - TGCGCCAGCCCGAGGCGGGGACCCTACGAGCAGTACTTC CASPRRGPYEQYF
TRBJ2-7 TRBV5-1 TRBD1 - TGCGCCAGCAGCTTGTGGGACAGGTCCTACGAGCAGTACTTC CASSLWDRSYEQYF
TRBJ2-7 TRBV9 TRBD1 - TGTGCCAGCAGCGAACGGGACAGAGCCTACGAGCAGTACTTC CASSERDRAYEQYF
TRBJ1-1 TRBV4-1 - - TGCGCCAGCAGCATTCGACAGATTAACACTGAAGCTTTCTTT CASSIRQINTEAFF
TRBJ2-1 TRBV5-1 TRBD1 - TGCGCCAGCAGCCTGGAAGGGGACAGTTTACATGAGCAGTTCTTC CASSLEGDSLHEQFF
TRBJ1-2 TRBV15 TRBD1 - TGTGCCACCAAGAGCGGAGACAGGGAGTGGTTCGGGGGCTACACCTTC CATKSGDREWFGGYTF
TRBJ2-3 TRBV4-1 - - TGCGCCAGCAGCCCCATCGAGGCCGGCACAGATACGCAGTATTTT CASSPIEAGTDTQYF
TRBJ2-2 TRBV9 TRBD1 once TGTGCCAGCAGCGTTGACAGGGTTGGCACCGGGGAGCTGTTTTTT CASSVDRVGTGELFF
TRBJ1-4 TRBV5-1 - once TGCGCCAGCAGCTTGAAGGGAACATCTAATGAAAAACTGTTTTTT CASSLKGTSNEKLFF
TRBJ1-4 TRBV27 - - TGTGCCAGCAGTTTACGATCCGGGGGCCGGAATGAAAAACTGTTTTTT CASSLRSGGRNEKLFF
TRBJ2-7 TRBV5-5 - - TGTGCCAGCAGCTTGGGGGTTGTGGCAGGAGTCTACGAGCAGTACTTC CASSLGVVAGVYEQYF
TRBJ2-1 TRBV7-9 - once TGTGCCAGCAGCTTAGTGGGCAGGGGAAGGGGAAGCTCCTACAATGAGCAGTTCTTC CASSLVGRGRGSSYNEQFF
TRBJ1-4 TRBV7-2 - once TGTGCCAGCAGCTCCACACGGAGCTCCTATGAAAAACTGTTTTTT CASSSTRSSYEKLFF
TRBJ2-3 TRBV7-9 - - TGTGCCAGCCGCTCAGGCAGCACAGATACGCAGTATTTT CASRSGSTDTQYF
TRBJ2-2 TRBV14 - - TGTGCCAGCAGCCATGACGATTTCACCGGGGAGCTGTTTTTT CASSHDDFTGELFF
TRBJ1-5 TRBV28 - - TGTGCCAGCAGTCTAGGTGTCTTGGGGGCTCAGCCCCAGCATTTT CASSLGVLGAQPQHF
TRBJ2-1 TRBV5-6 TRBD2 - TGTGCCAGCAGCCATAGCGGGACATGGGACAATGAGCAGTTCTTC CASSHSGTWDNEQFF
TRBJ1-2 TRBV6-5 TRBD1 - TGTGCCAGCAGTTTTACCGGGACAGGGAGTCACTATGGCTACACCTTC CASSFTGTGSHYGYTF
TRBJ2-3 TRBV27 - - TGTGCCAGCAGTTTAATGTCTCCAAAGGCCCTAACAGATACGCAGTATTTT CASSLMSPKALTDTQYF
TRBJ1-2 TRBV19 - - TGTGCCAGTAGTATCCTAGGACGGGACTATGGCTACACCTTC CASSILGRDYGYTF
TRBJ2-3 TRBV5-1 - - TGCGCCAGCAGCTTGACAGGGTCAGATACGCAGTATTTT CASSLTGSDTQYF
TRBJ2-2 TRBV27 - - TGTGCCAGCAGTTTAGGGGCTAGTGGGGGGTTCACCGGGGAGCTGTTTTTT CASSLGASGGFTGELFF
TRBJ2-2 TRBV28 TRBD2 - TGTGCCAGCAGTGTGCGGGGGTACACCGGGGAGCTGTTTTTT CASSVRGYTGELFF
TRBJ1-1 TRBV7-8 - - TGTGCCAGCAGCTTACTTGGGCGTGGGGGCACTGAAGCTTTCTTT CASSLLGRGGTEAFF
TRBJ2-3 TRBV14 - - TGTGCCAGCAGCCAAGAGCTAGCGAGCACAGATACGCAGTATTTT CASSQELASTDTQYF
TRBJ1-2 TRBV6-1 - - TGTGCCAGCAGTGACTATATCAGGGATGGCTACACCTTC CASSDYIRDGYTF
TRBJ1-4 TRBV28 - - TGTGCCAGCAGTCCCTTTGGGCAGGGGCGGGAAAAACTGTTTTTT CASSPFGQGREKLFF
TRBJ2-3 TRBV11-3 - - TGTGCCAGCAGCTTGGACACGGGAGATACGCAGTATTTT CASSLDTGDTQYF
TRBJ2-5 TRBV15 - once TGTGCCACCAGCCAGGGTTACGAGACCCAGTACTTC CATSQGYETQYF
TRBJ2-1 TRBV6-5 TRBD2 - TGTGCCAGCAGTTACTCTAGCGGGAGCTCCTACAATGAGCAGTTCTTC CASSYSSGSSYNEQFF